The 12 T cell receptor delta chains in this list originate from one sample, sequenced in a study of Vδ1+ human thymocytes. Study outcomes and limitations: Thymic TRG and TRD repertoires appeared highly polyclonal, with Gaussian CDR3 length distributions.

RNA was extracted from the cells and then reverse transcribed. CDR3 amplicons came from multiplex PCR with pooled V-gene forward and constant-region reverse primers. TCRdb reanalysed the multiplex PCR reads via CATT. The sample lists tens of thousands of delta-chain clones, 15% to 20% occurring once. What these receptors recognize is not known. The sequencing sample was made of Vdelta1+ gamma-delta thymocytes from the thymus. As for subset: FACS-sorted CD3+ TCRalphabeta- TCRVdelta1+ TCRVdelta2- thymocytes. Receptors originate from a boy younger than two who had congenital heart surgery.

The chain combines TRDV1 with TRDJ1, with 9 bases matching TRDD2. The V segment lost 4 bases and the J segment 0 bases; nucleotides outside the gene matches: 21. CDR3 length: 21 amino acids. Germline CDR1 TSWWSYY, CDR2 QGS. CDR3 protein: CALGGLPTIFSGATYTDKLIF. In DNA, the CDR3 is TGTGCTCTTGGGGGCCTTCCTACTATTTTCAGTGGGGCCACCTACACCGATAAACTCATCTTT.

This sequence joins TRDV1 and TRDJ1, with D possibly matching TRDD2 (6 bases). Per germline, CDR1 TSWWSYY and CDR2 QGS. V lost 1 base, J lost 3 bases, and 12 bases lay in between. The CDR3 runs to 15 residues. The CDR3 reads CALGEPLFLADKLIF. The CDR3 bases are TGTGCTCTTGGGGAACCCCTATTCCTAGCCGATAAACTCATCTTT.

The chain couples TRDV1 to TRDJ1; 9 bases match TRDD3. Germline lookup yields CDR1 TSWWSYY and CDR2 QGS. CDR3 length: 21 amino acids. V shed 6 bases and J 0 bases; nucleotides not matched to a gene: 23. The CDR3 DNA follows: TGTGCTCTTGGTCTGATTTCACCTACTCCGTACTGGGGGAAGTACACCGATAAACTCATCTTT. Translating it yields CALGLISPTPYWGKYTDKLIF.

The table lists this clone with a few counts. This could be a read error, since a much larger clone is one nucleotide away. Other DNA sequences from this sample encode an identical CDR3 as well. V and J are TRDV2 and TRDJ1; 13 bases are shared with TRDD3. There are 16 residues in the CDR3. The germline gives CDR1 GEAIGNYY, CDR2 EKD. The trim removed 5 bases at V and 8 bases at J, leaving 13 bases unmatched. In DNA form, the CDR3 reads TGTGCCTGTGGTGGATACTGGGGGATACGCCCCACGAAACTCATCTTT. This gives the protein CACGGYWGIRPTKLIF.

By sample share, this clone is medium-sized. Other nucleotide sequences from this sample produce the same CDR3. The V and J genes are TRDV2 and TRDJ1; D uncertain. The germline V and J ends were trimmed by 0 bases and 4 bases, with 5 bases remaining between them. The V gene's germline CDR1 is GEAIGNYY and CDR2 EKD. The CDR3 contains 12 residues. The CDR3 DNA reads TGTGCCTGTGACACCGGCCGCGATAAACTCATCTTT. Translated, it gives CACDTGRDKLIF.

This clone was seen only a few times. This sequence joins TRDV1 and TRDJ1; possibly TRDD3 for D (5 bases). The CDR3 is 17 residues long. V lost 5 bases and J lost 0, with 19 bases in between. Germline CDR1 TSWWSYY, CDR2 QGS. The CDR3 reads CALGSWWGAPYTDKLIF. The CDR3, as DNA: TGTGCTCTTGGGTCATGGTGGGGAGCTCCGTACACCGATAAACTCATCTTT.

This clone was seen a handful of times. The chain is built from TRDV1 and TRDJ2; 9 positions match TRDD3. Germline-derived CDR1 and CDR2 are TSWWSYY and QGS. This CDR3 has 20 residues. V lost 0 bases to trimming and J lost 0 bases; unmatched junction nucleotides: 11. The CDR3: CALGELGPGDTLALTAQLFF. DNA for the CDR3: TGTGCTCTTGGGGAACTAGGCCCGGGGGATACCTTAGCTTTGACAGCACAACTCTTCTTT.

J is TRDJ1 and V is TRDV2, with 7 bases aligning to TRDD3. This CDR3 is built from 17 residues. CDR1 is GEAIGNYY, CDR2 EKD, per germline. Trimming at V came to 5 bases and at J to 0 bases, leaving 14 bases not matched to a gene. CDR3 coding DNA: TGTGCCTGTGTTTGTAGCACCTGGGGGCCTTACACCGATAAACTCATCTTT. Translated, it gives CACVCSTWGPYTDKLIF.

This chain connects TRDV1 to TRDJ1; 8 bases map to TRDD3. This CDR3 is 22 amino acids long. Trimming removed 0 bases from V and 0 bases from J; junction bases left unmatched: 21. The germline CDR1 and CDR2 sequences are TSWWSYY and QGS. CDR3 loop: CALGELVSHLNWGVIHTDKLIF. The CDR3 DNA sequence: TGTGCTCTTGGGGAACTAGTGTCACACCTGAACTGGGGGGTCATACACACCGATAAACTCATCTTT.

This clone was seen more than once but under ten times. V usage is TRDV1 and J usage is TRDJ1; 10 bases match TRDD3. V shed 2 bases and J 0 bases; nucleotides not matched to a gene: 9. The germline V gene encodes CDR1 TSWWSYY and CDR2 QGS. CDR3 length equals 18 residues. The CDR3 coding sequence is TGTGCTCTTGGGGAATGTGGGGGATACTGGGGGTACACCGATAAACTCATCTTT. This gives the protein CALGECGGYWGYTDKLIF.

The chain joins TRDV1 to TRDJ1, with D perhaps matching TRDD2 (7 bases). V lost 4 bases and J lost 0, with 33 bases in between. The CDR3 covers 22 residues. Germline V gives CDR1 TSWWSYY, CDR2 QGS. Here the CDR3 DNA reads TGTGCTCTTGGGGGGTTTTCCTACGTTTTTCTTGGGGGCCGCCGGTACACCGATAAACTCATCTTT. Its translation is CALGGFSYVFLGGRRYTDKLIF.

This clone was counted between two and nine times. This rearrangement joins TRDV1 to TRDJ1; 12 bases are a match to TRDD3. CDR1 and CDR2 (germline): TSWWSYY, QGS. The CDR3 extends over 21 amino acids. The V and J ends lost 1 base and 0 bases, in that order; junction bases with no gene match: 15. The CDR3 loop reads CALGEPPYWGILLGYTDKLIF. The DNA for the CDR3 is TGTGCTCTTGGGGAACCTCCGTACTGGGGGATACTGTTGGGGTACACCGATAAACTCATCTTT.